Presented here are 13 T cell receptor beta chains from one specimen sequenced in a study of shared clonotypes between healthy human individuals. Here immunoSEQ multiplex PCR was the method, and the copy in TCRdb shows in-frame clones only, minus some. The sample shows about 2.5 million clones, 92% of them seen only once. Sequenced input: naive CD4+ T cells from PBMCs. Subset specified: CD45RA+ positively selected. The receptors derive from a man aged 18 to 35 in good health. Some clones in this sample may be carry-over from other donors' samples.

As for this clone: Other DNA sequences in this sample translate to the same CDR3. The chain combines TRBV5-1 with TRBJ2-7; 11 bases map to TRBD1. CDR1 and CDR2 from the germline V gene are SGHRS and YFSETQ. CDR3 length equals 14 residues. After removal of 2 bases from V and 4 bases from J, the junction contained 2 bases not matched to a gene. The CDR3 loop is CASSFGTGGYEQYF. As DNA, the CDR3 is TGCGCCAGCAGCTTCGGGACAGGGGGATACGAGCAGTACTTC.

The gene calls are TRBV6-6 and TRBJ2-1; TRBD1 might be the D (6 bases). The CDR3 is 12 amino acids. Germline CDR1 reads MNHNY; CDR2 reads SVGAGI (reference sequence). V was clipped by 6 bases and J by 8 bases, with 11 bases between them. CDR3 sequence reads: CASRTQGHEQFF. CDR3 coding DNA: TGTGCCAGCAGGACACAGGGCCATGAGCAGTTCTTC.

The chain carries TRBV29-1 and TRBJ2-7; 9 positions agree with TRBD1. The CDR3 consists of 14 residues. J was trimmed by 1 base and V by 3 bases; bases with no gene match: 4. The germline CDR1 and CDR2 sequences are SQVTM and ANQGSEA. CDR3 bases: TGCAGCGTTGAGAGGACAGGGGAGTCCTACGAGCAGTACTTC. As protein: CSVERTGESYEQYF.

CDR3 residues: CSVEGQGHTEAFF. The CDR3 DNA reads as TGCAGCGTTGAAGGGCAGGGTCACACTGAAGCTTTCTTT. The J gene is TRBJ1-1, the V gene TRBV29-1, with a weak D call TRBD1 (5 bases). Germline CDR1 SQVTM, CDR2 ANQGSEA. Trimming removed 1 base from V and 3 bases from J, with 9 bases in between. The CDR3 covers 13 residues.

In DNA, the CDR3 is TGTGCCAGCAGCTCAGGAACCTATGGCTACACCTTC. This codes for CASSSGTYGYTF. V usage is TRBV11-1 and J usage is TRBJ1-2; the D is unclear. Germline V CDR1 and CDR2: SGHAT, FQDESV (reference sequence). This CDR3 contains 12 residues. V was cut by 4 bases and J by 4 bases, with 7 bases left in between.

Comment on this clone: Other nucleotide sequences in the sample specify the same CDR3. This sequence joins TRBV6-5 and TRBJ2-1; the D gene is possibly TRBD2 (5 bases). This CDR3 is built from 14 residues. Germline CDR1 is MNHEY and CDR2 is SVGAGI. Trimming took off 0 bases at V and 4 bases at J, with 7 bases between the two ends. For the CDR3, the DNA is TGTGCCAGCAGTTACTCGAGAGGGTACAATGAGCAGTTCTTC. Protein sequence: CASSYSRGYNEQFF.

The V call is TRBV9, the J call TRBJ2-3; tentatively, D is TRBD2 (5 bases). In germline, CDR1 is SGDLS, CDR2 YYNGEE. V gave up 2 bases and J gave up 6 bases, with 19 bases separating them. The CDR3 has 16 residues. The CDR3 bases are TGTGCCAGCAGCGTGGAGGTTGGCCCTTCACCGGATACGCAGTATTTT. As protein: CASSVEVGPSPDTQYF. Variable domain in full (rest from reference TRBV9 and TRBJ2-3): DSGVTQTPKHLITATGQRVTLRCSPRSGDLSVYWYQQSLDQGLQFLIQYYNGEERAKGNILERFSAQQFPDLHSELNLSSLELGDSALYFCASSVEVGPSPDTQYFGPGTRLTVL.

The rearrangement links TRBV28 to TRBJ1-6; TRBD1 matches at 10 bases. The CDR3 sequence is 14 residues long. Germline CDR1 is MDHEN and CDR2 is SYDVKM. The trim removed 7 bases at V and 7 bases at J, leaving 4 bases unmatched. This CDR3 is CASIPGQGNSPLHF. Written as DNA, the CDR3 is TGTGCCAGCATCCCGGGACAGGGGAATTCACCCCTCCACTTT. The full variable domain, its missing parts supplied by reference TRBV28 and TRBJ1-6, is DVKVTQSSRYLVKRTGEKVFLECVQDMDHENMFWYRQDPGLGLRLIYFSYDVKMKEKGDIPEGYSVSREKKERFSLILESASTNQTSMYLCASIPGQGNSPLHFGNGTRLTVT.

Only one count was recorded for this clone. CDR3 residues: CASTSGGGSGNTIYF. The CDR3 region has the DNA TGTGCCAGCACCTCAGGAGGAGGGTCTGGAAACACCATATATTTT. The V call is TRBV6-1, the J call TRBJ1-3; D unresolved. V was pared by 7 bases and J by 1 base, with 14 bases between. The CDR3 covers 15 residues. Germline V gene sequence: CDR1 MNHNS, CDR2 SASEGT.

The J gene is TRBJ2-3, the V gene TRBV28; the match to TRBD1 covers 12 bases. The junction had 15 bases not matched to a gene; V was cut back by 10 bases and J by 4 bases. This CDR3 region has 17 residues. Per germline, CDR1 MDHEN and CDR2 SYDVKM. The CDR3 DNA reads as TGTGCCACGACAGAAGCCGGGACAGGGGGCGCCCCAGATACGCAGTATTTT. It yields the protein CATTEAGTGGAPDTQYF.

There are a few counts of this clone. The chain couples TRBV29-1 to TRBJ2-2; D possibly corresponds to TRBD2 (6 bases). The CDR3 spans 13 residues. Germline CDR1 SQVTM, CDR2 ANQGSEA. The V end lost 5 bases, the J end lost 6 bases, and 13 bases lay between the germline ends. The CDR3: CSVRRERAGELFF. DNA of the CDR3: TGCAGCGTTCGCCGGGAGAGGGCCGGGGAGCTGTTTTTT.

CDR3 loop: CASSRGGPSEAFF. In nucleotides, the CDR3 is TGTGCCAGCAGCCGAGGGGGTCCCTCTGAAGCTTTCTTT. The J gene is TRBJ1-1, the V gene TRBV9; D might be TRBD1 (6 bases). V dropped 4 bases and J dropped 6 bases, with 13 bases sitting between them. This CDR3 comprises 13 residues. Germline V CDR1 and CDR2: SGDLS, YYNGEE.

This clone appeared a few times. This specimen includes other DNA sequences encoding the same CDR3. The CDR3 reads CASSNSGNTIYF. The CDR3 region has the DNA TGTGCCAGCAGTAACTCTGGAAACACCATATATTTT. The chain employs TRBV2 and TRBJ1-3; D gene uncertain. V lost 5 bases and J 0 bases, leaving 2 bases between the germline ends. The CDR3 consists of 12 residues. Germline V gene data show CDR1 as SNHLY and CDR2 as FYNNEI.